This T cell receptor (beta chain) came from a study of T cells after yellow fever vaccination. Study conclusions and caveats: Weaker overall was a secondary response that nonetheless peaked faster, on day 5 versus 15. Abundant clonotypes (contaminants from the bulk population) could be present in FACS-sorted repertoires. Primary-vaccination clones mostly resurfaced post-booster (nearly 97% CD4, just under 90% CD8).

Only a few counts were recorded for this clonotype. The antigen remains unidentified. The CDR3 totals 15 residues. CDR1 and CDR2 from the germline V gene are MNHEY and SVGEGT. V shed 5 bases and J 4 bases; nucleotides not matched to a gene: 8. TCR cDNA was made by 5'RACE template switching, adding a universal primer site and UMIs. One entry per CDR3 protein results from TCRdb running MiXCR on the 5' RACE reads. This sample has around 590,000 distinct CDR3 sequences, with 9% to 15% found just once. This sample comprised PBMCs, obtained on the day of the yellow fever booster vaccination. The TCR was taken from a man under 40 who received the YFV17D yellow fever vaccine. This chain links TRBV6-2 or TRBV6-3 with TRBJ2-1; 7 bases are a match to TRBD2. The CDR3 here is CASSKRDYLYNEQFF. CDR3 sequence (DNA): TGTGCCAGCAGTAAACGGGACTATCTATACAATGAGCAGTTCTTC.